Each of the 15 T cell receptor beta chains below was sequenced from the same sample in a study of blood T cell repertoires in COVID-19. Profiled with immunoSEQ multiplex PCR; TCRdb holds only in-frame clones, not every one. The data show roughly 89,000 clones, with about 80% seen just once and approximately 10% held by the top ten. Sequenced sample: peripheral blood. The receptors shown here come from a woman between 65 and 79 years old with acute or convalescent COVID-19.

This clone has only one observation. The CDR3 region is CASTRDLGYEQYF. The CDR3 DNA sequence: TGTGCCAGCACTAGGGACTTAGGCTACGAGCAGTACTTC. The chain combines TRBV2 with TRBJ2-7; weak D call: TRBD2 (6 bases). V was pared by 7 bases and J by 3 bases, with 13 bases between. CDR3 length equals 13 residues. Germline CDR1 reads SNHLY; CDR2 reads FYNNEI.

The chain is built from TRBV6-2 or TRBV6-3 and TRBJ2-2; D call uncertain. Per the germline V gene, CDR1 is MNHEY and CDR2 is SVGEGT. The CDR3 consists of 14 residues. V lost 2 bases and J 0 bases, leaving 4 bases between the germline ends. DNA of the CDR3: TGTGCCAGCAGTTACCTCCCGAACACCGGGGAGCTGTTTTTT. Translated: CASSYLPNTGELFF.

The chain combines TRBV5-6 with TRBJ2-7, with TRBD2 as a possible D gene (5 bases). The CDR3 has 14 amino acids. With 3 bases removed from V and 4 bases from J, the gap between germline ends came to 14 bases. Germline CDR1 reads SGHDT; CDR2 reads YYEEEE. CDR3 sequence reads: CASSSGLDLYEQYF. The CDR3 bases are TGTGCCAGCAGCTCAGGACTCGACCTTTACGAGCAGTACTTC.

The V gene is TRBV6-1, the J gene TRBJ1-6, with D perhaps matching TRBD1 (5 bases). V lost 3 bases and J 7 bases, leaving 13 bases between the germline ends. The CDR3 spans 15 residues. The germline gives CDR1 MNHNS, CDR2 SASEGT. CDR3 sequence (DNA): TGTGCCAGCAGTGACGTGGCAGGGAGGAATTCACCCCTCCACTTT. Translation: CASSDVAGRNSPLHF.

This clone showed up just a few times. The chain couples TRBV9 to TRBJ1-6, with 7 positions matching TRBD1. V trimming: 0 bases; J trimming: 10 bases; junction bases outside the gene matches: 7. CDR1 is SGDLS, CDR2 YYNGEE, per germline. CDR3 size: 15 residues. The CDR3 sequence: CASSVAVGTESPLHF. The CDR3 nucleotides read TGTGCCAGCAGCGTAGCAGTAGGGACAGAATCACCCCTCCACTTT.

The chain couples TRBV3-1 (or the pseudogene TRBV3-2) to TRBJ2-5; 7 nucleotides align to TRBD2. From germline, CDR1 is LGHDT and CDR2 YNNKEL (reference sequence). The V gene end was trimmed by 2 bases and the J gene end by 4 bases; junction bases not matched to a gene: 10. The CDR3 consists of 16 residues. As DNA, the CDR3 is TGTGCCAGCAGCCAACGCGGTAGCGGGTCGGGAGAGACCCAGTACTTC. Its translation: CASSQRGSGSGETQYF.

As DNA, the CDR3 is TGCGCCAGCAGCCAAGATCCCCCCGAGGGCCGACTCTCCTATGGCTACACCTTC. Amino acids: CASSQDPPEGRLSYGYTF. The chain uses TRBV4-1 and TRBJ1-2; D not certain. The CDR3 spans 18 residues. Looked up from germline, CDR1 is MGHRA and CDR2 is YSYEKL. Between the trimmed V and J ends, which lost 0 bases and 4 bases, there was a span of 21 bases.

The chain employs TRBV7-2 and TRBJ2-1; TRBD1 is a possible D gene (6 bases). The V end was cut by 0 bases, the J end by 7 bases, with 10 bases between. This CDR3 spans 14 amino acids. Per the germline V gene, CDR1 is SGHTA and CDR2 is FQGNSA. This CDR3 is CASSLAAGANEQFF. The CDR3 DNA sequence: TGTGCCAGCAGCTTAGCGGCAGGGGCTAATGAGCAGTTCTTC.

CDR3 in DNA: TGTGCCAGCAGTTATTCAAACGCGTTGAACACTGAAGCTTTCTTT. It encodes CASSYSNALNTEAFF. The V gene is TRBV6-5, the J gene TRBJ1-1; no clear D. This CDR3 contains 15 residues. CDR1 MNHEY and CDR2 SVGAGI come from the germline V gene. The V end was cut by 3 bases, the J end by 0 bases, with 11 bases between.

The chain carries TRBV27 and TRBJ1-5; 8 bases are a match to TRBD1. The CDR3 loop spans 15 amino acids. After removal of 7 bases from V and 2 bases from J, the junction contained 7 bases not matched to a gene. The V gene's germline CDR1 is MNHEY and CDR2 SMNVEV (reference sequence). CDR3 DNA: TGTGCCAGCAAAGAACAGGGGGGAGGCAATCAGCCCCAGCATTTT. It specifies CASKEQGGGNQPQHF.

V gene TRBV9 combines with J gene TRBJ1-6; D may be TRBD1 (5 bases). There are 15 residues in the CDR3. With 2 bases removed from V and 1 base from J, the gap between germline ends came to 7 bases. Germline V gene lookup returns CDR1 SGDLS and CDR2 YYNGEE. The CDR3 DNA reads TGTGCCAGCAGCGTCGGGGGTTCCTATAATTCACCCCTCCACTTT. The encoded protein is CASSVGGSYNSPLHF.

V is TRBV6-5 and J is TRBJ2-1, with D perhaps TRBD2 (5 bases). The CDR3 runs 13 residues. Trimming took off 6 bases at V and 6 bases at J, with 12 bases between the two ends. Germline V CDR1 and CDR2: MNHEY, SVGAGI. CDR3 DNA sequence: TGTGCCAGCAGGCCGGGAATCAGCAATGAGCAGTTCTTC. Encoded protein: CASRPGISNEQFF.

The chain carries TRBV7-3 and TRBJ2-6, with 8 bases aligning to TRBD1. Germline CDR1 SGHTA, CDR2 FQGTGA. The CDR3 contains 15 residues. V trimming: 5 bases; J trimming: 2 bases; junction bases outside the gene matches: 2. The CDR3 sequence is CASSAQGAGANVLTF. DNA for the CDR3: TGTGCCAGCAGCGCACAGGGGGCTGGGGCCAACGTCCTGACTTTC. Together with reference TRBV7-3 and TRBJ2-6, the CDR3 gives the full variable domain: GAGVSQTPSNKVTEKGKYVELRCDPISGHTALYWYRQSLGQGPEFLIYFQGTGAADDSGLPNDRFFAVRPEGSVSTLKIQRTERGDSAVYLCASSAQGAGANVLTFGAGSRLTVL.

In its sample, this clone was seen a few times. The chain recombines TRBV2 with TRBJ1-1; tentatively, D is TRBD1 (6 bases). Per the germline V gene, CDR1 is SNHLY and CDR2 is FYNNEI. This CDR3 has 15 amino acids. The V and J ends lost 8 bases and 5 bases respectively, with 21 bases between them. CDR3 in DNA: TGTGCCAGCGGGAGGGCTAAGGGGAGGGGGACTGAAGCTTTCTTT. It specifies CASGRAKGRGTEAFF.

In its sample, this clone is medium-sized. The chain carries TRBV12-3 or TRBV12-4 and TRBJ2-7; tentatively, D is TRBD2 (5 bases). V was clipped by 5 bases and J by 2 bases, with 10 bases between them. The CDR3 is made up of 13 amino acids. The CDR3 loop is CASSRPGAYEQYF. The CDR3 DNA reads as TGTGCCAGCAGTCGCCCCGGGGCCTACGAGCAGTACTTC.